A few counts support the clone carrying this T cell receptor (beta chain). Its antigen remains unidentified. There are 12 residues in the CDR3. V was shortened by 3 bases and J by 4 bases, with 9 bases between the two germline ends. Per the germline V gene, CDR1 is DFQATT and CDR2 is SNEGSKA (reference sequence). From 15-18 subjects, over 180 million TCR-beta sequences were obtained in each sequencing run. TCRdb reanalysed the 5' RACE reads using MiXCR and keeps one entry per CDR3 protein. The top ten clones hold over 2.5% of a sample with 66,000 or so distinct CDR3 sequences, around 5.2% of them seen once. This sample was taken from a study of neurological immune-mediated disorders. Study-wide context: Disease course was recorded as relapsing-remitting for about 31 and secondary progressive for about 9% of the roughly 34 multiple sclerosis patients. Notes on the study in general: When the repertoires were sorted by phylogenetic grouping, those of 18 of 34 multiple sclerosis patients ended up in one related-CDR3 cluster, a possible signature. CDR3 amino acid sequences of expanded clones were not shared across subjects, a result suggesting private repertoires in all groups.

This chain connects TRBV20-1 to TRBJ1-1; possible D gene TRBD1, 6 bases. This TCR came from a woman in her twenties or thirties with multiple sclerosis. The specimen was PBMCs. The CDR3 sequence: CSARTGSTEAFF. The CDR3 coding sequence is TGCAGTGCTAGGACAGGCTCCACTGAAGCTTTCTTT.